The clone carrying this T cell receptor beta chain appeared a few times. Antigen unknown. These data come from a study of T-cell reconstitution after alpha-beta-depleted transplantation in children. The TCRbeta library was prepared with unique molecular identifiers. From the PCR reads, TCRdb called clonotypes with MiXCR, one entry per CDR3 protein. The sample includes hundreds of thousands of distinct CDR3 sequences, roughly 13% of them seen just once. The length of the CDR3 is 15 residues. The trim removed 6 bases at V and 5 bases at J, leaving 11 bases unmatched. Study-wide points: There were reportedly several hundred expanded graft clones from which alpha-beta T cells came about two months after transplant. Day-60 TCRbeta diversity that was high in some patients was derived from surviving recipient T cells and thymic progenitors. Fresh T-cell production supplied most of the T-cell counts and diversity seen one year after transplant.

The origin of this receptor is a male patient aged 5 to 17 who had a stem cell transplant for acute myeloid leukemia, so the T cells may come from the graft donor. The sequencing here drew on PBMCs, mostly from graft donor cells, taken 360 days after TCRalphabeta/CD19-depleted stem cell transplant. This rearrangement joins TRBV12-3 or TRBV12-4 to TRBJ2-5, with 8 bases lining up with TRBD1. The CDR3: CASSSLDRGGETQYF. DNA of the CDR3: TGTGCCAGCAGCTCCCTCGACAGGGGTGGGGAGACCCAGTACTTC.